The 17 T cell receptor beta chains reported below all come from one sample, sequenced in a study of T cells after yellow fever vaccination. TCRdb itself ran the 5' RACE reads through MiXCR, one entry per CDR3 protein. The sample shows approximately 250,000 distinct CDR3 sequences, around 4.9% of them seen only once. This specimen consisted of CD4+ T cells sorted from PBMCs, obtained on the day of the yellow fever booster vaccination. Receptor source: a man younger than 30 who received the YFV17D yellow fever vaccine.

This clonotype was detected a few times. CDR3 in DNA: TGTGCCAGCAGCTTAAACAGGAGGACGTGGGAGACCCAGTACTTC. Protein product: CASSLNRRTWETQYF. This chain uses TRBV7-7 with TRBJ2-5; D is tentatively TRBD1 or TRBD2 (5 bases each). V dropped 2 bases and J dropped 5 bases, with 15 bases sitting between them. Per germline, CDR1 SSHAT and CDR2 FNYEAQ (reference sequence). The CDR3 has 15 residues.

The sample holds a few counts of this clonotype. The CDR3 region has the DNA TGTGCCAGCAGCAACGGACAGCCCGGGGAGACCCAGTACTTC. It codes for CASSNGQPGETQYF. This sequence joins TRBV11-2 and TRBJ2-5; possibly TRBD1 for D (6 bases). This CDR3 has 14 amino acids. Between the trimmed V and J ends, which lost 5 bases and 5 bases, there was a span of 15 bases. CDR1 and CDR2 (germline): SGHAT, FQNNGV.

V and J are TRBV29-1 and TRBJ2-1; 10 bases agree with TRBD2. V was pared by 6 bases and J by 10 bases, with 12 bases of the junction left unmatched. This CDR3 is built from 14 residues. Germline assignment: CDR1 SQVTM and CDR2 ANQGSEA. The CDR3 DNA is TGCAGCGTGGTACTGGGAAGCGGGGGGGCCGAGCAGTTCTTC. This codes for CSVVLGSGGAEQFF.

In this sample, this clonotype turned up many times. This sequence joins TRBV7-9 and TRBJ2-3; 8 bases are a match to TRBD1. The CDR3 length is 13 residues. CDR1 and CDR2 from the germline V gene are SEHNR and FQNEAQ (reference sequence). V was pared by 7 bases and J by 4 bases, with 4 bases of the junction left unmatched. Here the CDR3 reads CASTMTGADTQYF. CDR3 bases: TGTGCCAGCACCATGACAGGGGCAGATACGCAGTATTTT.

This clonotype has at least ten counts. The V call is TRBV20-1, the J call TRBJ2-2; the D gene is possibly TRBD1 (6 bases). Germline V lookup: CDR1 DFQATT, CDR2 SNEGSKA (reference sequence). V gave up 7 bases and J gave up 1 base, with 7 bases separating them. The CDR3 has 12 amino acids. This chain's CDR3 is CSVQGNTGELFF. CDR3 in DNA: TGCAGTGTACAGGGGAACACCGGGGAGCTGTTTTTT.

Here the CDR3 DNA reads TGTGCCACCAGTGAAGTAGATCAGCCCCAGCATTTT. Residues: CATSEVDQPQHF. The chain links TRBV24-1 to TRBJ1-5; no firm D call. There are 12 residues in the CDR3. Deletions cut 4 bases from V and 5 bases from J, with 5 bases between. CDR1 is KGHDR and CDR2 is SFDVKD in the germline V gene.

This clonotype came up a few times. The chain couples TRBV2 to TRBJ1-5; 7 nucleotides agree with TRBD1. V dropped 6 bases and J dropped 6; count of bases not matched to a gene: 2. Germline assignment: CDR1 SNHLY and CDR2 FYNNEI. There are 12 residues in the CDR3. CDR3 nucleotide sequence: TGTGCCAGCAGGGGGGACAGTCAGCCCCAGCATTTT. It yields the protein CASRGDSQPQHF.

This clonotype was seen only a few times. J is TRBJ1-5 and V is TRBV18; no clear D. Germline V CDR1 and CDR2: KGHSH, LQKENI. V lost 0 bases to trimming and J lost 6 bases, with 15 bases between them. This CDR3 is built from 16 residues. CDR3 residues: CASSPPSLGSIQPQHF. CDR3 DNA: TGTGCCAGCTCACCACCGTCTTTGGGATCTATTCAGCCCCAGCATTTT.

This clonotype has only a few counts. The chain is built from TRBV14 and TRBJ2-7; 7 positions match TRBD1. This CDR3 has 15 residues. CDR1 and CDR2 (germline): SGHDN, FVKESK. V trimming: 4 bases; J trimming: 7 bases; junction bases outside the gene matches: 13. CDR3 DNA: TGTGCCAGCAGCCGGAAAACGGGACAGCCCTTAGAGCAGTACGTC. This sequence encodes CASSRKTGQPLEQYV.

CDR3 bases: TGTGCCAGCAGTCCACACACGGGCAGGGCCAAAAACATTCAGTACTTC. Its protein product is CASSPHTGRAKNIQYF. V and J are TRBV6-2 or TRBV6-3 and TRBJ2-4, with D uncertain. The length of the CDR3 is 16 residues. V was pared by 5 bases and J by 1 base, with 15 bases between. The germline CDR1 and CDR2 sequences are MNHEY and SVGEGT.

The table lists this clonotype with many counts. The J gene is TRBJ2-5, the V gene TRBV5-1, with D hard to call. Germline loops: CDR1 SGHRS, CDR2 YFSETQ. The CDR3 loop spans 12 amino acids. With 3 bases removed from V and 5 bases from J, the gap between germline ends came to 8 bases. The CDR3 nucleotides are TGCGCCAGCAGCTCGAGGCTGGAGACCCAGTACTTC. It yields the protein CASSSRLETQYF.

This clonotype was seen a few times. The gene calls are TRBV18 and TRBJ2-5; D is perhaps TRBD1 (5 bases). Germline CDR1 is KGHSH and CDR2 is LQKENI. This CDR3 contains 14 residues. V lost 3 bases to trimming and J lost 4 bases, with 12 bases between them. The DNA of the CDR3 is TGTGCCAGCTCACCCAGGCAGGGATCAGAGACCCAGTACTTC. Protein product: CASSPRQGSETQYF.

This clonotype was recorded at least ten times. J is TRBJ2-1 and V is TRBV12-3 or TRBV12-4; D remains ambiguous. The V end lost 6 bases, the J end lost 3 bases, and 12 bases lay between the germline ends. This CDR3 contains 14 residues. The CDR3 here is CASSYISGYNEQFF. CDR3 in DNA: TGTGCCAGCAGCTACATTTCGGGCTACAATGAGCAGTTCTTC.

The sample holds many counts of this clonotype. The chain couples TRBV5-1 to TRBJ2-1; D possibly corresponds to TRBD1 (5 bases). The CDR3 totals 14 residues. The germline V and J ends were trimmed by 0 bases and 5 bases, with 9 bases remaining between them. Germline CDR1 and CDR2: SGHRS and YFSETQ. The CDR3 region is CASSLGQLNNEQFF. In DNA form, the CDR3 reads TGCGCCAGCAGCTTGGGACAGCTAAACAATGAGCAGTTCTTC.

There are many counts of this clonotype. This sequence joins TRBV7-2 and TRBJ2-2; TRBD2 aligns across 9 bases. Trimming at V came to 5 bases and at J to 4 bases, leaving 5 bases not matched to a gene. CDR1 and CDR2 from the germline V gene are SGHTA and FQGNSA. This CDR3 contains 15 residues. The CDR3 loop is CASSPRGGPTGELFF. CDR3 DNA sequence: TGTGCCAGCAGCCCGCGGGGGGGCCCCACCGGGGAGCTGTTTTTT.

V usage is TRBV5-5 and J usage is TRBJ2-7; the D gene could be TRBD1 or TRBD2 (6 bases each). The ends were cut back, 4 bases at V and 3 bases at J, with 11 bases in the middle. CDR1 and CDR2 from the germline V gene are SGHKS and YYEKEE (reference sequence). This CDR3 is 13 amino acids long. In DNA, the CDR3 is TGTGCCAGCAGCGCGGGACAATTCTACGAGCAGTACGTC. Encoded protein: CASSAGQFYEQYV.

V usage is TRBV20-1 and J usage is TRBJ1-6, with 7 bases that match TRBD1. V lost 4 bases and J lost 2; bases outside the gene matches: 8. This CDR3 comprises 16 residues. CDR1 is DFQATT and CDR2 is SNEGSKA in the germline V gene (reference sequence). For the CDR3, the DNA is TGCAGTGCTACCGAGGGGGCCGGGGCCTATAATTCACCCCTCCACTTT. Translating it yields CSATEGAGAYNSPLHF.